This is a list of T cell receptor beta chains from one sample in a study of blood T cell repertoires in COVID-19. Using immunoSEQ multiplex PCR, the repertoire was profiled, and TCRdb retains in-frame clones only, with some absent. This table holds roughly 200,000 clones, more than 75% found once. Material for sequencing was peripheral blood. These receptors were collected from a woman in her fifties or sixties with active or convalescent COVID-19. Each CDR3 is given with its conserved first and last residue. A D gene is named only where the DNA matches it firmly. A clone size is listed for some rows: how often the clone was seen (once, few, many), or a class if it is expanded.

TRBV6-2/TRBV6-3	.	TRBJ2-7	.	CASSYGTFYEQYF	TGTGCCAGCAGTTACGGGACTTTCTACGAGCAGTACTTC
TRBV28	.	TRBJ1-2	.	CASSLSRTGYGYTF	TGTGCCAGCAGTTTAAGCAGGACGGGATATGGCTACACCTTC
TRBV30	TRBD1	TRBJ1-6	.	CAWSLTRQGAGSPLHF	TGTGCCTGGAGTCTTACTCGACAGGGGGCTGGGTCACCCCTCCACTTT
TRBV7-2	.	TRBJ1-6	.	CASSSQNPRVSPLHF	TGTGCCAGCAGCTCTCAGAATCCCCGGGTTTCACCCCTCCACTTT
TRBV25-1	.	TRBJ2-6	.	CASKLSGANVLTF	TGTGCCAGCAAACTATCTGGGGCCAACGTCCTGACTTTC
TRBV2	.	TRBJ1-6	.	CASSGDNQSSYNSPLHF	TGTGCCAGCAGCGGGGACAACCAGAGCTCCTATAATTCACCCCTCCACTTT
TRBV10-3	.	TRBJ1-2	.	CAISDQEGGRYGYTF	TGTGCCATCAGTGACCAGGAGGGGGGGAGGTATGGCTACACCTTC
TRBV7-2	.	TRBJ2-7	.	CASSLGLLSEQYF	TGTGCCAGCAGCTTGGGGCTATTGAGCGAGCAGTACTTC
TRBV27	.	TRBJ2-2	once	CASSLGRGYTGELFF	TGTGCCAGCAGTTTGGGTCGGGGGTACACCGGGGAGCTGTTTTTT
TRBV19	.	TRBJ2-4	.	CASKAPGPRGNIQYF	TGTGCCAGTAAGGCCCCCGGACCCAGGGGAAACATTCAGTACTTC
TRBV20-1	.	TRBJ1-4	.	CSASAPRVVDEKLFF	TGCAGTGCTAGTGCCCCCAGGGTCGTGGACGAAAAACTGTTTTTT
TRBV2	TRBD2	TRBJ2-3	.	CASRGLAGTWGTQYF	TGTGCCAGCAGGGGACTAGCGGGTACATGGGGTACGCAGTATTTT
TRBV6-2/TRBV6-3	.	TRBJ1-6	.	CASSYSNRGNSPLHF	TGTGCCAGCAGTTACTCGAACCGGGGAAATTCACCCCTCCACTTT
TRBV7-9	TRBD2	TRBJ2-7	.	CASSLFGGAQEQYF	TGTGCCAGCAGCTTATTCGGGGGGGCGCAAGAGCAGTACTTC
TRBV6-6	TRBD1	TRBJ1-3	.	CASSSWTGSSGNTIYF	TGTGCCAGCAGTAGCTGGACAGGGAGCTCTGGAAACACCATATATTTT
TRBV28	.	TRBJ1-2	.	CASSPYEGLPWGGYTF	TGTGCCAGCAGTCCGTACGAGGGACTCCCTTGGGGTGGCTACACCTTC
TRBV4-3	TRBD1	TRBJ1-2	few	CASSQDARGNYGYTF	TGCGCCAGCAGCCAAGATGCCAGGGGGAACTATGGCTACACCTTC
TRBV18	TRBD1	TRBJ1-1	.	CASSPRQGGNTEAFF	TGTGCCAGCTCACCCCGACAGGGGGGGAACACTGAAGCTTTCTTT